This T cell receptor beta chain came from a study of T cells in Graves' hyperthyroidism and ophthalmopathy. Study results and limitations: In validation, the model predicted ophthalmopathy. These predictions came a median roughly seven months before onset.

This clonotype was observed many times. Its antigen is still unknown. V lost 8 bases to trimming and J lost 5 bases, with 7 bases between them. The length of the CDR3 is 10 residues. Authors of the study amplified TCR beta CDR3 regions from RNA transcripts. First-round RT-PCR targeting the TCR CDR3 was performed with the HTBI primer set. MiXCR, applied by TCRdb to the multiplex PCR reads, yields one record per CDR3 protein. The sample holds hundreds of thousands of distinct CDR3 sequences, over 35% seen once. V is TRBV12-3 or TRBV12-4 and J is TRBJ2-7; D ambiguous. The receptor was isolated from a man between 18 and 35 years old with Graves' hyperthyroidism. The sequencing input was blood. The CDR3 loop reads CASGRHEQYF. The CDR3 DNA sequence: TGTGCCAGCGGCCGGCACGAGCAGTACTTC.